This TCR beta chain was captured in a study of cytomegalovirus exposure and HLA in healthy donors. The roughly 120-subject validation cohort, separate from the roughly 700-subject first cohort, included the donors. The data were produced by immunoSEQ multiplex PCR, yet TCRdb's version contains in-frame clones alone and is incomplete. The table shows approximately 90,000 clones, with approximately 93% occurring only once. The CDR3 contains 15 residues. V lost 1 base and J 5 bases, leaving 12 bases between the germline ends. Germline CDR1 LGHNA, CDR2 YSLEER. Note on this clone: Its antigen is as yet unknown.

Study-wide results and limits: TCR beta chains numbering more than 150 were designated cytomegalovirus-associated. CMV antigen specificity of three CMV-associated chains was confirmed in vitro. The finding came from a later analysis; first-cohort TCR clusters tended to co-occur in the 110 or so validation repertoires.

What was sequenced was PBMCs. The V and J genes are TRBV4-3 and TRBJ2-1; tentatively, D is TRBD2 (6 bases). This TCR was sampled from a woman in her 30s in good health and CMV-seropositive. CDR3 sequence: CASSQGGGVNNEQFF. Here the CDR3 DNA reads TGCGCCAGCAGCCAAGGGGGCGGGGTTAACAATGAGCAGTTCTTC.